This T cell receptor (beta chain) appears in the sequencing data of a study of early T cells in non-severe SARS-CoV-2 infection. This clonotype came up many times. Via MiXCR, TCRdb re-called the 5' RACE reads, giving one row per CDR3 protein. The table has tens of thousands of distinct CDR3 sequences, 12% seen once. This CDR3 is 14 amino acids long. Trimming took off 3 bases at V and 5 bases at J, with 11 bases between the two ends. Germline V CDR1 and CDR2: SGHTA, FQGNSA. Sequencing input: whole blood. This TCR derives from an adult who was a healthcare worker with PCR-confirmed SARS-CoV-2 infection or an uninfected control (not recorded which). V gene TRBV7-2 combines with J gene TRBJ2-1; D is unresolved. CDR3 region: CASSFTVGDNEQFF. In nucleotides, the CDR3 is TGTGCCAGCAGCTTTACAGTTGGGGACAATGAGCAGTTCTTC. Variable domain in full (rest from reference TRBV7-2 and TRBJ2-1): GAGVSQSPSNKVTEKGKDVELRCDPISGHTALYWYRQSLGQGLEFLIYFQGNSAPDKSGLPSDRFSAERTGGSVSTLTIQRTQQEDSAVYLCASSFTVGDNEQFFGPGTRLTVL.